The 27 T cell receptor beta chains below come from one sample, sequenced in a study of shared clonotypes between healthy human individuals. Assay: immunoSEQ multiplex PCR; the TCRdb copy retains only in-frame clones and omits some. This sample has some 2,100,000 clones; approximately 94% occur once, and the top ten carry 0.1% to 0.15%. What was sequenced was naive CD4+ T cells sorted from blood. Indicated subset: CD45RA+ positively selected. Receptors were obtained from a man aged 18 to 29 in good health.

This sequence joins TRBV10-2 and TRBJ1-1; D is uncertain. The V gene lost 4 bases and the J gene lost 8 bases, with 8 bases spanning the gap. Germline V gene data show CDR1 as WSHSY and CDR2 as SAAADI. This CDR3 spans 11 amino acids. The chain's CDR3 is CASSAIGEAFF. The DNA for the CDR3 is TGCGCCAGCAGTGCTATCGGAGAAGCTTTCTTT.

This clone was seen only once. CDR3 region: CASSLGAGTTNEKLFF. The CDR3 bases are TGCGCCAGCAGCTTGGGGGCAGGGACAACTAATGAAAAACTGTTTTTT. The chain combines TRBV5-1 with TRBJ1-4; the D gene is possibly TRBD1 (5 bases). The V end was cut by 0 bases, the J end by 0 bases, with 9 bases between. CDR3 length: 16 residues. Germline values: CDR1 SGHRS, CDR2 YFSETQ.

The chain couples TRBV27 to TRBJ2-1, with 7 bases aligning to TRBD1. V shed 11 bases and J 10 bases; nucleotides not matched to a gene: 26. Looked up from germline, CDR1 is MNHEY and CDR2 is SMNVEV (reference sequence). The length of the CDR3 is 17 residues. Here the CDR3 reads CAGDRVVSLPFLQEQFF. CDR3 in DNA: TGTGCCGGAGACAGGGTCGTAAGCCTGCCCTTTCTTCAGGAGCAGTTCTTC.

This chain uses TRBV4-3 with TRBJ2-4; TRBD2 matches 7 bases. This CDR3 region has 18 residues. The germline gives CDR1 LGHNA, CDR2 YSLEER. The ends lost 0 bases at V and 0 bases at J; junction bases unmatched: 8. The CDR3 DNA is TGCGCCAGCAGCCAAGATCCAGCGGGGTCTATAGCCAAAAACATTCAGTACTTC. Residues: CASSQDPAGSIAKNIQYF.

V and J are TRBV7-3 and TRBJ1-2, with 8 bases matching TRBD1. V was pared by 5 bases and J by 14 bases, with 13 bases of the junction left unmatched. Germline V gene sequence: CDR1 SGHTA, CDR2 FQGTGA. CDR3 length: 13 amino acids. CDR3: CASSTHQGAARTF. As DNA, the CDR3 is TGTGCCAGCAGCACCCATCAGGGGGCCGCTAGGACCTTC.

Note on this clone: This sample also contains other DNA sequences that code for the same CDR3. V is TRBV5-1 and J is TRBJ2-2, with D unclear. The CDR3 consists of 15 residues. The germline V gene has CDR1 SGHRS and CDR2 YFSETQ. Trimming removed 2 bases from V and 2 bases from J, with 10 bases in between. CDR3 protein: CASSLPGPNTGELFF. The CDR3 coding sequence is TGCGCCAGCAGCTTACCGGGCCCTAACACCGGGGAGCTGTTTTTT.

This rearrangement joins TRBV5-1 to TRBJ2-3; 7 nucleotides match TRBD2. CDR1 and CDR2 (germline): SGHRS, YFSETQ. This CDR3 has 14 amino acids. J was trimmed by 6 bases and V by 4 bases; bases with no gene match: 8. The CDR3 sequence is CASSPGGSFDTQYF. Here the CDR3 DNA reads TGCGCCAGCAGCCCCGGGGGGTCCTTCGATACGCAGTATTTT.

The CDR3 DNA sequence: TGTGCCAGCAGCCTGGGACAGGTACAAGAGACCCAGTACTTC. It yields the protein CASSLGQVQETQYF. The rearrangement uses TRBV2 and TRBJ2-5; TRBD1 matches 8 bases. The CDR3 runs to 14 residues. Trimming removed 6 bases from V and 2 bases from J; junction bases left unmatched: 5. Germline V gene data show CDR1 as SNHLY and CDR2 as FYNNEI.

The rearrangement links TRBV18 to TRBJ1-4; D not resolved. Germline V gene data show CDR1 as KGHSH and CDR2 as LQKENI. V shed 6 bases and J shed 0 bases, with 11 bases lying between them. The CDR3 has 15 amino acids. The CDR3 nucleotides read TGTGCCAGCTCTCCCGACGGAGCAACTAATGAAAAACTGTTTTTT. Encoded protein: CASSPDGATNEKLFF.

This chain connects TRBV12-5 to TRBJ2-5; maybe TRBD1 (5 bases). The CDR3 contains 13 residues. Germline values: CDR1 LGHNT, CDR2 FRNRAP. V was shortened by 2 bases and J by 8 bases, with 12 bases between the two germline ends. For the CDR3, the DNA is TGTGCTAGTGGTTTGTCCTCCGGACATACCCAGTACTTC. It codes for CASGLSSGHTQYF.

The V and J genes are TRBV10-3 and TRBJ2-5; TRBD2 matches at 7 bases. V was clipped by 0 bases and J by 3 bases; unmatched bases: 4. The length of the CDR3 is 15 residues. CDR1 ENHRY and CDR2 SYGVKD come from the germline V gene. CDR3 DNA: TGTGCCATCAGTGAGTCAGCCCTAGCGGAAGAGACCCAGTACTTC. Amino acids: CAISESALAEETQYF.

The gene calls are TRBV28 and TRBJ1-2; 9 bases align to TRBD1. After removal of 2 bases from V and 8 bases from J, the junction contained 3 bases not matched to a gene. Germline V CDR1 and CDR2: MDHEN, SYDVKM. CDR3 length equals 13 residues. The CDR3 sequence is CASSLRTGAGYTF. The CDR3 DNA reads TGTGCCAGCAGTTTAAGGACAGGGGCCGGCTACACCTTC.

This rearrangement joins TRBV10-3 to TRBJ1-5; 10 nucleotides match TRBD1. CDR3 length: 17 residues. J was trimmed by 0 bases and V by 7 bases; bases with no gene match: 9. Germline CDR1 reads ENHRY; CDR2 reads SYGVKD. DNA of the CDR3: TGTGCCATCATCGGGACAGGGGCCACTTATAGCAATCAGCCCCAGCATTTT. Translating it yields CAIIGTGATYSNQPQHF.

The rearrangement links TRBV29-1 to TRBJ2-5; D may be TRBD2 (6 bases). The CDR3 is 12 residues long. The germline V gene encodes CDR1 SQVTM and CDR2 ANQGSEA. V gave up 0 bases and J gave up 5 bases, with 7 bases separating them. CDR3 amino acids: CSVEDGRETQYF. In DNA form, the CDR3 reads TGCAGCGTTGAAGATGGGAGGGAGACCCAGTACTTC.

This sequence joins TRBV6-1 and TRBJ2-7; possibly TRBD1 or TRBD2 for D (5 bases each). The CDR3 is 14 residues long. Germline CDR1 MNHNS, CDR2 SASEGT. The V end was cut by 7 bases, the J end by 1 base, with 14 bases between. The CDR3 coding sequence is TGTGCCAGCACCCTCGGGACGGATTCCTACGAGCAGTACTTC. This translates into CASTLGTDSYEQYF.

The gene calls are TRBV27 and TRBJ2-3, with 10 bases aligning to TRBD2. Losses at the gene ends were 5 bases for V and 0 bases for J; bases not matched to a gene: 8. The germline CDR1 and CDR2 sequences are MNHEY and SMNVEV (reference sequence). The CDR3 runs 17 residues. This CDR3 reads CASSHRSGGISTDTQYF. The CDR3 DNA reads TGTGCCAGCAGTCACCGTAGCGGGGGGATTAGCACAGATACGCAGTATTTT.

This chain connects TRBV7-2 to TRBJ2-1; 12 bases match TRBD2. The CDR3 loop spans 15 amino acids. The J segment lost 12 bases and the V segment lost 5 bases, leaving 11 bases of the junction unmatched. Germline lookup yields CDR1 SGHTA and CDR2 FQGNSA. The CDR3 DNA is TGTGCCAGCAGCACAAGACTAGCGGGAGCGGGCGGGCAGTTCTTC. Translating it yields CASSTRLAGAGGQFF.

V and J are TRBV6-5 and TRBJ2-5, with D perhaps matching TRBD1 (6 bases). Germline V CDR1 and CDR2: MNHEY, SVGAGI. CDR3 length: 13 residues. Trimming stripped 2 bases from V and 5 bases from J, with 9 bases between. The CDR3 bases are TGTGCCAGCAGTTACATCCAGGGGGAGACCCAGTACTTC. Its translation: CASSYIQGETQYF.

The chain has TRBV5-1 and TRBJ1-6, with D uncertain. The V gene's germline CDR1 is SGHRS and CDR2 YFSETQ. The CDR3 is 13 residues long. Trimming shortened V by 2 bases and J by 15 bases, and 15 bases separated the two germline ends. CDR3 residues: CASSFDLPGHLHF. In DNA form, the CDR3 reads TGCGCCAGCAGCTTCGACCTCCCCGGGCACCTCCACTTT.

The rearrangement links TRBV11-2 to TRBJ2-7; D may be TRBD1 (5 bases). The V gene lost 1 base and the J gene lost 2 bases, with 12 bases spanning the gap. Germline CDR1 and CDR2: SGHAT and FQNNGV. The CDR3 runs 15 residues. CDR3 nucleotide sequence: TGTGCCAGCAGCTTAGGAAGGGGATTTGCCTACGAGCAGTACTTC. Its protein is CASSLGRGFAYEQYF.

The chain carries TRBV5-4 and TRBJ1-1, with a tentative D call TRBD1 (5 bases). CDR1 is SGHNT and CDR2 is YYREEE in the germline V gene (reference sequence). Trimming stripped 1 base from V and 3 bases from J, with 10 bases between. The CDR3 extends over 14 amino acids. The CDR3 region is CASSLQGIYTEAFF. The CDR3 bases are TGTGCCAGCAGCTTGCAGGGTATTTACACTGAAGCTTTCTTT.

The gene calls are TRBV9 and TRBJ2-1; no reliable D call. V was trimmed by 0 bases and J by 2 bases, leaving 9 bases between them. CDR1 and CDR2 from the germline V gene are SGDLS and YYNGEE. CDR3 length: 15 amino acids. The CDR3 reads CASSVDTLPYNEQFF. CDR3 sequence (DNA): TGTGCCAGCAGCGTAGACACCCTCCCCTACAATGAGCAGTTCTTC. The full variable domain, with the rest looked up from reference TRBV9 and TRBJ2-1, is DSGVTQTPKHLITATGQRVTLRCSPRSGDLSVYWYQQSLDQGLQFLIQYYNGEERAKGNILERFSAQQFPDLHSELNLSSLELGDSALYFCASSVDTLPYNEQFFGPGTRLTVL.

The chain is built from TRBV29-1 and TRBJ1-4; D unresolved. V lost 6 bases and J 8 bases, leaving 19 bases between the germline ends. The CDR3 is 14 amino acids. The V gene's germline CDR1 is SQVTM and CDR2 ANQGSEA. CDR3 sequence reads: CSVGSPGLGEKLFF. The CDR3 DNA reads TGCAGCGTCGGCTCCCCGGGCCTCGGGGAAAAACTGTTTTTT.

The rearrangement uses TRBV4-1 and TRBJ1-2; TRBD1 matches 10 bases. CDR3 size: 17 residues. Per the germline V gene, CDR1 is MGHRA and CDR2 is YSYEKL. The V and J ends lost 0 bases and 8 bases, in that order; junction bases with no gene match: 12. CDR3 sequence: CASSQDLGTGAFLGYTF. The CDR3 nucleotides are TGCGCCAGCAGCCAAGATTTGGGGACAGGGGCGTTTCTAGGCTACACCTTC.

The V call is TRBV27, the J call TRBJ2-2; no definite D call. The V and J ends lost 5 bases and 0 bases respectively, with 7 bases between them. This CDR3 comprises 14 residues. CDR1 and CDR2 (germline): MNHEY, SMNVEV (reference sequence). The CDR3 loop reads CASSPIANTGELFF. The CDR3 DNA is TGTGCCAGCAGTCCCATCGCGAACACCGGGGAGCTGTTTTTT.

There are a few counts of this clone. The chain links TRBV5-4 to TRBJ2-1, with 11 bases lining up with TRBD2. Germline CDR1 and CDR2: SGHNT and YYREEE (reference sequence). With 2 bases clipped from V and 10 bases from J, the junction kept 8 bases outside the gene matches. The CDR3 extends over 15 amino acids. CDR3 region: CASSFAGTSGKEQFF. As DNA, the CDR3 is TGTGCCAGCAGCTTCGCCGGGACTAGCGGAAAAGAGCAGTTCTTC.

The chain links TRBV7-9 to TRBJ1-4; 8 bases fit TRBD1. Unmatched junction bases numbered 12, after V lost 1 base and J lost 5 bases. Germline V gives CDR1 SEHNR, CDR2 FQNEAQ (reference sequence). The length of the CDR3 is 18 residues. Here the CDR3 reads CASSLGSFVGQVNEKLFF. CDR3 bases: TGTGCCAGCAGCTTAGGGTCCTTTGTGGGACAGGTGAATGAAAAACTGTTTTTT.